The rows below give T cell receptor beta chains drawn from one sample of a study of blood T cell repertoires in COVID-19. Repertoires were generated with immunoSEQ multiplex PCR, while TCRdb's copy carries only in-frame clones and drops some. The sample carries fewer than 200,000 clones, 80% to 90% recorded once. The sample taken for sequencing was peripheral blood. The receptors stem from an older man with active or convalescent COVID-19. Each CDR3 is given with its conserved first and last residue. The D gene is left open where the match is weak. Rows give clone size only sometimes, using once, few, many, or a class for an expanded clone.

>NA|TRBD1|13|TRBV7-8|TRBJ1-1
CASSPGQETEAFF
TGTGCCAGCAGCCCTGGACAGGAGACTGAAGCTTTCTTT
>NA|NA|15|TRBV6-6|TRBJ1-4
CASLPARGTNEKLFF
TGTGCCAGCCTACCGGCCCGCGGGACTAATGAAAAACTGTTTTTT
>NA|NA|12|TRBV7-8|TRBJ2-7
CASSPHTYEQYF
TGTGCCAGCAGCCCACATACCTACGAGCAGTACTTC
>NA|TRBD1|14|TRBV6-5|TRBJ1-2
CASRRTGGGYGYTF
TGTGCCAGCAGGCGGACAGGGGGCGGCTATGGCTACACCTTC
>NA|TRBD2|15|TRBV18|TRBJ2-3
CASSPRTSGFDTQYF
TGTGCCAGCTCACCACGTACTAGCGGGTTTGATACGCAGTATTTT
>once|TRBD1|13|TRBV5-1|TRBJ1-2
CASSPGQNYGYTF
TGCGCCAGCAGCCCGGGACAGAACTATGGCTACACCTTC
>NA|TRBD1|15|TRBV7-2|TRBJ1-6
CASSPPEGAQSPLHF
TGTGCCAGCAGCCCTCCCGAGGGGGCTCAGTCACCCCTCCACTTT
>NA|NA|14|TRBV5-1|TRBJ1-6
CASCRAGADSPLHF
TGCGCCAGCTGCCGAGCGGGAGCAGATTCACCCCTCCACTTT
>NA|NA|13|TRBV5-1|TRBJ1-1
CASSLAQNTEAFF
TGCGCCAGCAGCTTGGCACAGAACACTGAAGCTTTCTTT
>NA|NA|13|TRBV19|TRBJ2-7
CASSIRDSYEQYF
TGTGCCAGTAGTATCCGGGATTCCTACGAGCAGTACTTC
>NA|NA|15|TRBV19|TRBJ1-2
CATRDQGRPLYGYTF
TGTGCCACCCGAGACCAGGGGCGCCCTCTCTATGGCTACACCTTC
>NA|NA|15|TRBV29-1|TRBJ1-1
CSVRRRGGSNTEAFF
TGCAGCGTCCGGCGGCGGGGAGGGTCGAACACTGAAGCTTTCTTT
>NA|NA|15|TRBV7-6|TRBJ2-1
CASSLGLAGLGEQFF
TGTGCCAGCAGCCTCGGACTGGCGGGGCTGGGTGAGCAGTTCTTC
>once|NA|13|TRBV6-5|TRBJ1-1
CASSYRDNTEAFF
TGTGCCAGCAGTTACCGAGATAACACTGAAGCTTTCTTT
>NA|TRBD1|17|TRBV6-6|TRBJ2-4
CASSHRDRGRAKNIQYF
TGTGCCAGCAGTCACCGGGACAGGGGAAGGGCCAAAAACATTCAGTACTTC
>NA|NA|15|TRBV28|TRBJ1-3
CASSLWRNSGNTIYF
TGTGCCAGCAGTTTGTGGAGGAACTCTGGAAACACCATATATTTT
>NA|TRBD1|15|TRBV7-2|TRBJ1-5
CASSLTGQIYQPQHF
TGTGCCAGCAGCTTAACGGGACAGATTTATCAGCCCCAGCATTTT
>NA|TRBD2|18|TRBV4-1|TRBJ2-3
CASSQGTSGVVWGNTQYF
TGCGCCAGCAGCCAAGGGACTAGCGGGGTGGTGTGGGGCAATACGCAGTATTTT
>NA|NA|12|TRBV6-2/TRBV6-3|TRBJ2-5
CASSIWAGTQYF
TGTGCCAGCAGTATTTGGGCAGGGACCCAGTACTTC
>NA|NA|13|TRBV28|TRBJ1-5
CASQLDSNQPQHF
TGTGCCAGCCAACTAGATAGCAATCAGCCCCAGCATTTT
>NA|NA|11|TRBV24-1|TRBJ1-1
CAIYGGTEAFF
TGTGCCATATACGGGGGGACTGAAGCTTTCTTT
>NA|TRBD1|16|TRBV12-5|TRBJ1-2
CASGLEQGSTNYGYTF
TGTGCTAGTGGTTTGGAACAGGGGTCTACTAACTATGGCTACACCTTC
>NA|NA|14|TRBV28|TRBJ2-1
CASSLGQLTNEQFF
TGTGCCAGCAGTTTAGGGCAGTTAACAAATGAGCAGTTCTTC
>once|NA|16|TRBV28|TRBJ2-5
CASSLSGIPKVGDQYF
TGTGCCAGCAGTTTATCCGGGATTCCTAAGGTCGGGGACCAGTACTTC
>once|TRBD2|16|TRBV9|TRBJ2-5
CASSVVGGGAGETQYF
TGTGCCAGCAGCGTAGTAGGCGGGGGGGCCGGGGAGACCCAGTACTTC
>NA|TRBD2|16|TRBV18|TRBJ2-5
CASSPPGTTTQETQYF
TGTGCCAGCTCACCCCCCGGGACTACCACTCAAGAGACCCAGTACTTC
>NA|NA|14|TRBV21-1|TRBJ2-7
CASSNPTTDREQYF
TGTGCCAGCTCAAACCCCACGACAGACCGCGAGCAGTACTTC
>NA|NA|15|TRBV30|TRBJ1-2
CAWSVLSDTAYGYTF
TGTGCCTGGAGTGTTTTATCGGACACCGCCTATGGCTACACCTTC